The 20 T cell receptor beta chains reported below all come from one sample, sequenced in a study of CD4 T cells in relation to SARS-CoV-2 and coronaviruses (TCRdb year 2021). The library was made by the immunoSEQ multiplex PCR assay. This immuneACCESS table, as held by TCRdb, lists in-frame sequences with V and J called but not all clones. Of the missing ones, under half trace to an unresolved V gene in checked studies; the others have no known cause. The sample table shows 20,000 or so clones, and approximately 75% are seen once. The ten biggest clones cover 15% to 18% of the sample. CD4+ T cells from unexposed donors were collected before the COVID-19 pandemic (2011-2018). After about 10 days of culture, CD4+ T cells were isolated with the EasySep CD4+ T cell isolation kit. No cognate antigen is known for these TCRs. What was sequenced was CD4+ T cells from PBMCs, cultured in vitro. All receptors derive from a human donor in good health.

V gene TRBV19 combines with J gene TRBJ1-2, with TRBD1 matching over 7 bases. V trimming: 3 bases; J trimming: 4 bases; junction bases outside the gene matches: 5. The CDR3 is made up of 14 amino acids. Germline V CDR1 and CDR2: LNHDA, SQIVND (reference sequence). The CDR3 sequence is CASSILRGSYGYTF. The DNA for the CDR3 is TGTGCCAGTAGTATCCTCAGGGGGAGCTATGGCTACACCTTC.

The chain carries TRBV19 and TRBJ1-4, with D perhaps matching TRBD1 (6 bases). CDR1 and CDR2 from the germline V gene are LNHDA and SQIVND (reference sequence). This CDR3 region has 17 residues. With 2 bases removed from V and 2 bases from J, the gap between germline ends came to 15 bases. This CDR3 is CASSISGRGKTNEKLFF. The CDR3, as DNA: TGTGCCAGTAGTATATCGGGCAGGGGTAAGACTAATGAAAAACTGTTTTTT.

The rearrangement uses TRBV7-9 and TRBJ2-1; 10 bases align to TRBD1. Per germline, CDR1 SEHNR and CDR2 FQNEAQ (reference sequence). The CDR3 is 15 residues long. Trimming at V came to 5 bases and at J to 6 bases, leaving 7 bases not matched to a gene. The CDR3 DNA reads TGTGCCAGCAGCCCTCGTGGGACAGGGGCCAATGAGCAGTTCTTC. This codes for CASSPRGTGANEQFF.

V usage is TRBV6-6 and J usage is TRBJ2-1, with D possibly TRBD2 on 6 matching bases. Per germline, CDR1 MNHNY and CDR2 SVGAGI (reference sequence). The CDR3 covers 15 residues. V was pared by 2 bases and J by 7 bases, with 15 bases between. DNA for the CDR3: TGTGCCAGCAGTTACCAGGCCCGGGACTCGAATGAGCAGTTCTTC. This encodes CASSYQARDSNEQFF.

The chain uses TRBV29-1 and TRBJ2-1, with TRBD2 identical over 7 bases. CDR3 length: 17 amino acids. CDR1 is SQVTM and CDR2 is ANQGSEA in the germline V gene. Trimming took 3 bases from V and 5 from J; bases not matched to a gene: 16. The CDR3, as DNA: TGCAGCGTTGATTACCGGACTAGTAGGCGCGGGAACAATGAGCAGTTCTTC. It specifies CSVDYRTSRRGNNEQFF.

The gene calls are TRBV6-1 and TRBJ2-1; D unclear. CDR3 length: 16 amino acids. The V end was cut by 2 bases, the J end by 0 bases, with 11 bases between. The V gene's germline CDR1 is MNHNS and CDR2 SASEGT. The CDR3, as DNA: TGTGCCAGCAGTGAACAAGCAGACCCCTCCTACAATGAGCAGTTCTTC. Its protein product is CASSEQADPSYNEQFF.

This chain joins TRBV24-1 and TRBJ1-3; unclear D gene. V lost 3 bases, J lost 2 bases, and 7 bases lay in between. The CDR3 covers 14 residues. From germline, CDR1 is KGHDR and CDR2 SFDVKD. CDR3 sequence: CATSDTGPGNTIYF. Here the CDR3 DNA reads TGTGCCACCAGTGATACCGGGCCTGGAAACACCATATATTTT.

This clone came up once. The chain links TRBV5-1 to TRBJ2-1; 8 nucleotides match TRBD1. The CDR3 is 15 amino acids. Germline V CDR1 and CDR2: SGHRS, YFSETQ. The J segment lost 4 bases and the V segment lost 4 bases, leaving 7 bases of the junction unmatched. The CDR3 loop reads CASSARQGNYNEQFF. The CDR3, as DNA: TGCGCCAGCAGCGCAAGACAGGGGAATTACAATGAGCAGTTCTTC.

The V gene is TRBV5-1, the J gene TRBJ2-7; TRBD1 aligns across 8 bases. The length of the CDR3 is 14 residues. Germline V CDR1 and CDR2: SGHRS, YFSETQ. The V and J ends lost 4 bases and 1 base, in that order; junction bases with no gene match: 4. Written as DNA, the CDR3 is TGCGCCAGCAGCGGAGGGACAGGATCCTACGAGCAGTACTTC. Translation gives CASSGGTGSYEQYF. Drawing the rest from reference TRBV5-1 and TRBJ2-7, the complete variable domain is KAGVTQTPRYLIKTRGQQVTLSCSPISGHRSVSWYQQTPGQGLQFLFEYFSETQRNKGNFPGRFSGRQFSNSRSEMNVSTLELGDSALYLCASSGGTGSYEQYFGPGTRLTVT.

DNA of the CDR3: TGCAGTGCAAGTGACAGAAGCTATGGCTACACCTTC. This gives the protein CSASDRSYGYTF. V and J are TRBV20-1 and TRBJ1-2; TRBD1 might be the D (5 bases). Trimming left V 6 bases short and J 4 bases short, with 12 bases between. CDR3 length equals 12 residues. CDR1 is DFQATT, CDR2 SNEGSKA, per germline (reference sequence).

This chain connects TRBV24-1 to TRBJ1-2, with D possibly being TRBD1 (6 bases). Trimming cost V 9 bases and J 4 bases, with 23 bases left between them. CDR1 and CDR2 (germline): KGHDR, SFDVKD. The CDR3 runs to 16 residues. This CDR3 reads CATQSTNRAEFYGYTF. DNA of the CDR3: TGTGCCACCCAGAGTACTAACAGGGCGGAATTCTATGGCTACACCTTC.

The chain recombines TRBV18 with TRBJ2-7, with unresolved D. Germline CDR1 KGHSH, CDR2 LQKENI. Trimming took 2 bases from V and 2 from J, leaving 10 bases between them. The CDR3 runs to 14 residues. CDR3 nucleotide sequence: TGTGCCAGCTCACCATTACGAACCACCTACGAGCAGTACTTC. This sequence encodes CASSPLRTTYEQYF.

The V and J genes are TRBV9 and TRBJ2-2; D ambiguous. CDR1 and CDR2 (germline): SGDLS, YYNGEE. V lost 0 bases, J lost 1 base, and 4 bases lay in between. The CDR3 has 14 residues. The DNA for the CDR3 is TGTGCCAGCAGCGTAGGAGGGAACACCGGGGAGCTGTTTTTT. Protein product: CASSVGGNTGELFF.

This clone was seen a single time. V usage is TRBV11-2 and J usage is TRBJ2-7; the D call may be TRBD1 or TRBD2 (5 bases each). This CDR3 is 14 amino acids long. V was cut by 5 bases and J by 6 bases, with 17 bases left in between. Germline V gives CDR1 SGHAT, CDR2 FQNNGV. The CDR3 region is CASSPGTEKGEQYF. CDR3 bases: TGTGCCAGCAGCCCGGGGACGGAGAAGGGCGAGCAGTACTTC.

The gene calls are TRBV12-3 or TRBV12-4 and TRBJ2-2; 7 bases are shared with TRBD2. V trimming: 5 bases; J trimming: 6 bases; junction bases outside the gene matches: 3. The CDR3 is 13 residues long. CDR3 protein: CASSRGGAGELFF. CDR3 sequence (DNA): TGTGCCAGCAGTAGGGGAGGGGCCGGGGAGCTGTTTTTT.

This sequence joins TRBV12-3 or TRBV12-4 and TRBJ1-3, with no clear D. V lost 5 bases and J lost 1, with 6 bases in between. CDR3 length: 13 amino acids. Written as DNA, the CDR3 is TGTGCCAGCAGTCAACAGTCTGGAAACACCATATATTTT. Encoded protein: CASSQQSGNTIYF.

Here the CDR3 reads CASSLGVAAGVMGADTQYF. In nucleotides, the CDR3 is TGTGCCAGCAGCTTAGGAGTCGCAGCGGGAGTTATGGGGGCAGATACGCAGTATTTT. V is TRBV7-9 and J is TRBJ2-3; 8 bases line up with TRBD2. CDR3 length: 19 residues. The trim removed 1 base at V and 4 bases at J, leaving 16 bases unmatched. Germline V gene sequence: CDR1 SEHNR, CDR2 FQNEAQ (reference sequence).

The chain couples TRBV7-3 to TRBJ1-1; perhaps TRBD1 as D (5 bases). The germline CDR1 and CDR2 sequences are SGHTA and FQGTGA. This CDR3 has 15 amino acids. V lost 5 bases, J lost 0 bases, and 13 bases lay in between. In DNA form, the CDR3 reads TGTGCCAGCAGCCGAGAGGGGCCCATGAACACTGAAGCTTTCTTT. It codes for CASSREGPMNTEAFF.

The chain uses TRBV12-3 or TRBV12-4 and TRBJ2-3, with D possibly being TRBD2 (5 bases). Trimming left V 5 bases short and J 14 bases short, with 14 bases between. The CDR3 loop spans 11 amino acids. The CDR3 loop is CASSPRDRPYF. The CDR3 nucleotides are TGTGCCAGCAGTCCTCGGGATCGCCCGTATTTT.

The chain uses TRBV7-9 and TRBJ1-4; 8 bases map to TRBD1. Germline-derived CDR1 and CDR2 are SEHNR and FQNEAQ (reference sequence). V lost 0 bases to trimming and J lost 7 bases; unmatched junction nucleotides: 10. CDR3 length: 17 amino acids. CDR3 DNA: TGTGCCAGCAGCTTAGCGATCGGGACAGGTTTAAGTGAAAAACTGTTTTTT. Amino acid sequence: CASSLAIGTGLSEKLFF.